This TCR beta chain appears in the sequencing data of a study of blood T cell repertoires in COVID-19. This clone occurred once. Original processing notes: Quantification of nucleated cells was approximated via reference gene primer amplification. Here immunoSEQ multiplex PCR was the method, and the copy in TCRdb shows in-frame clones only, minus some. Clone size and the V and J calls come from that table; the DNA yielded D and trimming. The sample holds roughly 200,000 clones, 89% seen once. This CDR3 spans 14 amino acids. Between the trimmed V and J ends, which lost 3 bases and 11 bases, there was a span of 20 bases. Germline V gene data show CDR1 as SGDLS and CDR2 as YYNGEE.

The V and J genes are TRBV9 and TRBJ1-1; D is perhaps TRBD1 (5 bases). The receptor was isolated from a woman in her forties with acute COVID-19. The sample comprised PBMCs or T cells enriched from blood (not recorded which). The CDR3 here is CASSGVDTQGGAFF. The CDR3 nucleotides are TGTGCCAGCAGCGGGGTAGACACCCAGGGTGGCGCTTTCTTT. The full variable domain, in which reference TRBV9 and TRBJ1-1 provide the parts outside the CDR3, is DSGVTQTPKHLITATGQRVTLRCSPRSGDLSVYWYQQSLDQGLQFLIQYYNGEERAKGNILERFSAQQFPDLHSELNLSSLELGDSALYFCASSGVDTQGGAFFGQGTRLTVV.